This TCR beta chain was sequenced in a study of cytomegalovirus exposure and HLA in healthy donors (TCRdb year 2017). Turning to the overall study: According to an earlier analysis of 587 of the donors, roughly 180 million T cells yielded 90 million to 130 million unique TCR beta sequences and around 280 Gb of sequence data. An early release covering 500 to 750 HLA-typed donors comprised roughly 300 gigabases of sequencing data and 65 million to 100 million unique TCR sequences. Of the 300 to 500 genotyped donors, 75% to 85% were placed in the genetic ancestry cluster associated with self-reported Caucasian donors. The study aimed to test whether cataloging public T cell receptors could reveal signatures of past pathogen exposure. The study used immunosequencing to profile the T cell repertoires of approximately 650 subjects and linked those repertoires to cytomegalovirus serostatus. Besides the first cohort of more than 650 subjects, a separate validation cohort made up of 90 to 150 different subjects was used. The study combined high-throughput TCR immunosequencing, statistical association of individual TCRs with disease status, and machine learning to predict cytomegalovirus infection status. A later analysis re-analyzed previously published TCR beta repertoires from hundreds of donors and added high-resolution HLA genotyping to study TCR occurrence patterns. Rather than drawing on any new phenotypic data, the later analysis identified candidate immune exposures from TCR beta sequences and the way those sequences occurred across donors. To decide whether each TCR beta V gene segment behaved as functional or pseudogenic, an earlier analysis of fewer than 750 of the donors relied on high-throughput TCR beta sequencing. Donor age, sex, ethnicity and CMV serostatus were compiled alongside the repertoire data. A later genetic analysis took genome-wide SNP genotypes for about three fifths of the 666 donors and used that subset as a discovery cohort. All discovery cohort repertoires had been generated using a single sequencing platform. Class I and class II HLA loci were covered by the typing at four-digit resolution. The number of typed donors differed by locus: about 629-640 for A, B, C, DRB1 and DQB1; approximately 540 for DQA1; some 590 for DPA1; and about 470 for DPB1. Because of strong linkage in the cohort, a handful of DR-DQ haplotypes were treated as single units for association and clustering. Among about 390 genotyped donors of the cohort, an average of around 240,000 unique TCR beta nucleotide sequences were sequenced per donor, approximately 20% of them non-productive.

CDR1 and CDR2 were assigned from the germline V gene as SGHTA and FQGNSA. The CDR3 holds 16 amino acids from the cysteine to the phenylalanine. Solely the CDR3 DNA is kept, with 48 bases framed from the first base. Relative to germline, V is missing 5 bases and J is missing 0 bases, with 7 bases of the junction outside any gene match. The library was obtained by the immunoSEQ multiplex PCR assay. For the multiplex PCR, a mixture combining 60 forward primers for TCR Vbeta segments and 13 reverse primers for TCR Jbeta segments was used. Amplification of the CDR3 region of rearranged TCR beta genes was performed with a multiplex PCR assay on genomic DNA. On the Illumina HiSeq System, the amplified TCR beta libraries were sequenced as 87-base-pair reads. The study's own analysis went as follows. Across the 700 or so repertoires, a later analysis counted tens of millions of unique TCR beta chains, 9 million to 14 million of which were shared by at least two donors. To remove PCR and sequencing errors, raw reads were error-corrected and collapsed into unique sequences using a nearest-neighbor algorithm that merged closely related sequences. Alignment of CDR3 sequences to IMGT reference sequences was used to assign V, D and J gene segments. For a sequence to be retained, a match of at least six nucleotides was required to both a V gene segment and a J gene segment. A rearrangement counted as productive if the CDR3 had no stop codons and remained in frame with V and J, and every other rearrangement counted as non-productive. Following IMGT convention, CDR3 was defined as the stretch from the second conserved V-encoded cysteine up to the conserved J-encoded phenylalanine. The earlier analysis of fewer than 700 of the donors excluded sequences that lacked an unambiguous match to a single V gene segment. In an earlier analysis of several hundred of the donors, V segments were called functional above 56.7% productive rearrangements and were called segregating when the between-donor standard deviation exceeded 5%. A statistical classification framework was built to diagnose cytomegalovirus status from the catalog of TCR beta chain sequences. V and J gene assignment, in a later analysis, came from comparing TCR nucleotide sequences with IMGT/GENE-DB human TR gene sequences. In a later analysis, CDR3 sequences and most-parsimonious VDJ recombination scenarios were assigned using the TCRdist pipeline. In a later analysis, each TCR beta chain was defined by its CDR3 amino acid sequence together with its V-gene family, and reads lacking a unique V-gene family were excluded. To address suspected cross-contamination and a sequencing artifact, a later analysis removed around 600 highly shared, low-generation-probability nucleotide sequences. In a later analysis, a clonal expansion index was calculated for each public chain from normalized within-repertoire ranks of inferred template counts. Generation probabilities in a later analysis came from a VDJ recombination model fitted to out-of-frame rearrangements, and those results were checked against IGoR. In a later analysis, hypergeometric tests were used to score TCR-TCR, TCR-HLA and TCR-CMV co-occurrence, with a repertoire-size bias correction applied to TCR pairs. In a later analysis, false discovery rates were estimated by permuting HLA or CMV assignments 20 times. A later analysis grouped co-occurring TCRs with DBSCAN, adding TCRdist sequence similarity when clustering within HLA-allele-positive subsets. Repertoires with fewer than 30,000 or more than 120,000 public chains, plus five repertoires with anomalous nucleotide sharing, were excluded from co-occurrence clustering. This is the immuneACCESS table as TCRdb keeps it, with only in-frame sequences that have V and J called. A part of the clones is gone; compared with another copy, unresolved V genes explain less than half, and the rest is unexplained. V and J calls and clone size are given by that table; D and trimming were obtained from the DNA. Present in this sample are about 130,000 clones, about three quarters of which were seen just once. Of the sample, around 3.7% is held by the ten largest clones.

With regard to this clone: There is no known antigen for this receptor. Within one base of it there is no much larger clone, and no base qualities were kept.

The cohort comprised several hundred healthy bone marrow donors. At the time of sampling, every cohort member was nominally healthy, though immune exposures that went unrecorded were likely present. The donor tested CMV seronegative and was one of the 352 seronegative cohort members. Each donor provided a peripheral blood sample, and peripheral blood mononuclear cells were used for TCR beta sequencing. The Qiagen DNeasy Blood Extraction Kit was used to extract genomic DNA from the blood cell samples. Broad study findings and their caveats: Most CMV-associated TCR beta chains appeared to be HLA-restricted in a later analysis, and the HLA associations seemed to be driven largely by CMV exposure. Three of the identified cytomegalovirus-associated TCR beta chains were confirmed in vitro to be specific for cytomegalovirus antigens. A further reported finding was that TCR beta sequences accurately predicted the HLA-A and HLA-B alleles for most subjects in the first cohort. A later analysis found that HLA-associated TCR beta chains were more clonally expanded and had lower generation probabilities than equally common non-associated chains. The study listed 164 TCR beta chains as associated with cytomegalovirus. At a false discovery rate of 0.05, a later analysis linked around 17,000 TCR beta sequences to specific HLA alleles. In an earlier analysis of 587 of the donors, most TCR beta V segments appeared in productive rearrangements about 87% or about 30% of the time, broadly matching IMGT annotations. According to a later genetic analysis, donors in an Asian-associated ancestry cluster had fewer N-insertions in productive TCRs than the approximately 650-donor mean. The cohort was sequenced for TCR beta chains only, and without alpha or paired-chain data the features that could be detected were limited. The 87-base-pair reads could not distinguish some IMGT-functional V segments, including TRBV6-2 and TRBV6-3, so those segments were excluded. Because HLA typing was unavailable for some donors at each locus, only the typed subset was used in association tests. A group of highly shared sequence variants was considered likely to be a technical artifact of the sequencing pipeline. A later analysis reported that several top co-occurrence clusters appeared linked to parvovirus B19, influenza, CMV and Epstein-Barr virus. The classifier was reported to diagnose cytomegalovirus status with high specificity and sensitivity in both the original cohort and the validation cohort. Because counts were too low, approximately 15 rarely observed V segments, including chromosome 9 orphons, were excluded from the earlier analysis of some 540 of the donors. In a later genetic analysis, a missense DCLRE1C variant was associated with V-gene and J-gene trimming of TCR beta chains, and the association was replicated in an independent cohort. Assigning TCR associations to individual alleles was difficult when HLA alleles, especially DR and DQ, strongly co-occurred. Linkage disequilibrium might explain the correlated functional status among segregating V segments, but an unknown experimental factor could not be excluded. For the cohort, immune exposure information was limited to CMV serostatus. Across donors, most TCR sequences were observed very rarely, whereas some public TCRs were present in many individuals. Sequencing depth was assumed to be roughly uniform across donors in the presence/absence analyses, though that assumption may not hold. The authors suggested that the approach could potentially be extended to other disease states and immunological phenotypes. In a later analysis, TCR association rates were found to vary across HLA loci, with the most associated TCRs seen for DRB1 alleles and the fewest for HLA-C alleles.

The sample consisted of PBMCs. This receptor chain uses TRBV7-2 and TRBJ2-3; 8 bases in the middle match TRBD2. The sequence came from a male donor in good health and CMV-seronegative. The nucleotide sequence is TGTGCCAGCAGCCAAGGGGCGGGGGGAAGCACAGATACGCAGTATTTT. Its translation reads: CASSQGAGGSTDTQYF.